This TCR beta chain was sequenced for a study of cytomegalovirus exposure and HLA in healthy donors. Data came from immunoSEQ multiplex PCR; TCRdb stores just in-frame clones and leaves some out. The profile shows some 180,000 clones, about 81% of them singletons. The CDR3 sequence is 14 residues long. Germline CDR1 MNHEY, CDR2 SMNVEV (reference sequence). V trimming: 7 bases; J trimming: 1 base; junction bases outside the gene matches: 3. This clone was picked up a small number of times. The V and J genes are TRBV27 and TRBJ1-5; 8 bases agree with TRBD1. The receptor was derived from a woman aged 25 to 39 in good health and CMV-seronegative. The sample was PBMCs. CDR3 sequence (DNA): TGTGCCAGCAAGGACAGGGAAAGCAATCAGCCCCAGCATTTT. Protein product: CASKDRESNQPQHF.